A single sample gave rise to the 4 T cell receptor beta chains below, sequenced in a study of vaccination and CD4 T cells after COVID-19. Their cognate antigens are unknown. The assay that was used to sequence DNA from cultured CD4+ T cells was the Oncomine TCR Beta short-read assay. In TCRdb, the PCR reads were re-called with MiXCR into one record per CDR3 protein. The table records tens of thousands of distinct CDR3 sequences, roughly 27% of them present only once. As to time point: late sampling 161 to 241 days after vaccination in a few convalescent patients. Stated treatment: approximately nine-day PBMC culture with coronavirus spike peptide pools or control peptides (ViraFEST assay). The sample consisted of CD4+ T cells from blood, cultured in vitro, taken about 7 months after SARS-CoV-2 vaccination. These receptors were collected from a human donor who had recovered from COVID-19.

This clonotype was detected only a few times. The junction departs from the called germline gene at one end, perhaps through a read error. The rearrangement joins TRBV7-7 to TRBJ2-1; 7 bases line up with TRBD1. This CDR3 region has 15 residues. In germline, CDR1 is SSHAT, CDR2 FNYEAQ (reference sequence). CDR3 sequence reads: CASSVRQGPYNEQFF. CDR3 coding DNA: TGTGCTAGCAGCGTACGACAGGGACCCTACAATGAGCAGTTCTTC.

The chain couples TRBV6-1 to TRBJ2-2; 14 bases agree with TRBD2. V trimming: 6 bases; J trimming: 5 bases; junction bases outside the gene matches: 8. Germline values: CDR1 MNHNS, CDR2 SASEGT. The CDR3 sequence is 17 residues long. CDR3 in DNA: TGTGCCAGCAGCCCCGTGGGACTAGCGGGAGTTACCGGGGAGCTGTTTTTT. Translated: CASSPVGLAGVTGELFF.

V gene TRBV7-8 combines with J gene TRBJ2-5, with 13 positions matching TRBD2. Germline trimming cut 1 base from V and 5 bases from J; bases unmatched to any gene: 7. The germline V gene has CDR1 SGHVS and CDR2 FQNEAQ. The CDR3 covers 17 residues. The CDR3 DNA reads TGTGCCAGCAGCTTAGTAACTAGCGGGAGGGCCTGGGAGACCCAGTACTTC. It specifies CASSLVTSGRAWETQYF.

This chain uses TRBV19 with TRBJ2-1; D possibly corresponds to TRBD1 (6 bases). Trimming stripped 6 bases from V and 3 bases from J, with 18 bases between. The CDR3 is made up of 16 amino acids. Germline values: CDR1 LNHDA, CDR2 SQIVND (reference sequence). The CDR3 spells CASSPGTSFRYNEQFF. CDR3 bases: TGTGCCAGTAGCCCAGGGACATCCTTTCGCTACAATGAGCAGTTCTTC.